The 13 T cell receptor beta chains below all came from one sample that was sequenced in a study of a mutant IDH1 vaccine in newly diagnosed glioma. Clones were sequenced by immunoSEQ multiplex PCR, and TCRdb holds only the in-frame ones, with some missing. The sample shows 65,000 to 70,000 clones, roughly 85% of them seen only once. The time point is: baseline, week 1 (first vaccination visit). Treatment given: pre-vaccination baseline after standard-of-care therapy. This material consisted of PBMCs, taken from a glioma patient treated with radiotherapy, temozolomide or both. These receptors were taken from a man aged 25-45 years with glioma.

This clone was detected once. The J gene is TRBJ1-1, the V gene TRBV27; D remains ambiguous. Looked up from germline, CDR1 is MNHEY and CDR2 is SMNVEV (reference sequence). The length of the CDR3 is 14 residues. The V and J ends lost 4 bases and 4 bases respectively, with 13 bases between them. CDR3 region: CASSYSRQSTEAFF. The DNA of the CDR3 is TGTGCCAGCAGTTATAGTCGGCAGAGCACTGAAGCTTTCTTT.

With respect to this clone: The missing conserved phenylalanine or tryptophan at the end of this CDR3 makes a read error likely. J is TRBJ2-4 and V is TRBV19, with TRBD2 identical over 9 bases. The germline V gene has CDR1 LNHDA and CDR2 SQIVND (reference sequence). V gave up 0 bases and J gave up 1 base; unmatched junction bases: 4. This CDR3 has 17 residues. CDR3 amino acids: CASSIDNSGGAKNIQYL. CDR3 nucleotide sequence: TGTGCCAGTAGTATAGATAATAGCGGGGGTGCCAAAAACATTCAGTACCTC.

This clone is medium-sized (0.01 to 0.1%) by share. The V gene is TRBV7-9, the J gene TRBJ2-3; the match to TRBD2 covers 8 bases. With V trimmed by 1 base and J by 4 bases, 7 bases remained unmatched. Germline CDR1 and CDR2: SEHNR and FQNEAQ (reference sequence). The CDR3 has 16 amino acids. The DNA of the CDR3 is TGTGCCAGCAGCTTAGTGGCGGGGGGTAGGGCAGATACGCAGTATTTT. Protein: CASSLVAGGRADTQYF.

The gene calls are TRBV5-1 and TRBJ2-7; 7 bases line up with TRBD1. With 3 bases clipped from V and 0 bases from J, the junction kept 9 bases outside the gene matches. Germline assignment: CDR1 SGHRS and CDR2 YFSETQ. The CDR3 runs to 16 residues. The CDR3 nucleotides read TGCGCCAGCAGCTCTTCTTCGGGACAGATCTCCTACGAGCAGTACTTC. It encodes CASSSSSGQISYEQYF.

This clone was detected only a few times. The J gene is TRBJ1-5, the V gene TRBV6-1; D gene ambiguous. Germline V lookup: CDR1 MNHNS, CDR2 SASEGT. This CDR3 is 12 amino acids long. V was cut by 2 bases and J by 7 bases, with 6 bases left in between. The chain's CDR3 is CASSELGQPQHF. The DNA for the CDR3 is TGTGCCAGCAGTGAACTCGGGCAGCCCCAGCATTTT.

This clone was counted a single time. The V gene is TRBV9, the J gene TRBJ2-3; D remains unclear. V shed 2 bases and J shed 1 base, with 8 bases lying between them. CDR3 length: 14 residues. Germline values: CDR1 SGDLS, CDR2 YYNGEE. CDR3 sequence reads: CASSVGRGTDTQYF. CDR3 coding DNA: TGTGCCAGCAGCGTTGGTAGGGGCACAGATACGCAGTATTTT.

This rearrangement joins TRBV12-5 to TRBJ2-6; 11 bases are a match to TRBD2. In germline, CDR1 is LGHNT, CDR2 FRNRAP. The trim removed 0 bases at V and 1 base at J, leaving 14 bases unmatched. The CDR3 runs 22 residues. CDR3 DNA: TGTGCTAGTGGTTTGGTACCGTCGCTAGCGGGGGGCGGCTCGTCTGGGGCCAACGTCCTGACTTTC. Its translation is CASGLVPSLAGGGSSGANVLTF.

The rearrangement joins TRBV18 to TRBJ2-5, with 9 positions matching TRBD2. With the DNA end fitting TRBJ2-7 better, the J assignment may be wrong. The germline CDR1 and CDR2 sequences are KGHSH and LQKENI. CDR3 length: 15 amino acids. The CDR3 DNA reads TGTGCCAGTCGGGGCGCGGGGGGGCACTCCTACGAGCAGTACTTC. Its translation: CASRGAGGHSYEQYF.

CDR3: CASSLPLLAQYF. In DNA, the CDR3 is TGTGCCAGCAGTTTGCCCCTTTTGGCGCAGTATTTT. The chain combines TRBV28 with TRBJ2-3; D ambiguous. V dropped 3 bases and J dropped 10 bases, with 11 bases sitting between them. The CDR3 sequence is 12 residues long. From germline, CDR1 is MDHEN and CDR2 SYDVKM.

J is TRBJ1-1 and V is TRBV6-5; D is uncertain. The CDR3 runs to 14 residues. Trimming left V 2 bases short and J 5 bases short, with 12 bases between. The germline CDR1 and CDR2 sequences are MNHEY and SVGAGI. CDR3 nucleotides: TGTGCCAGCAGTTACGAAAGGGTGGGAACTGAAGCTTTCTTT. This codes for CASSYERVGTEAFF.

The rearrangement links TRBV29-1 to TRBJ1-2; D is ambiguous. The V end was cut by 8 bases, the J end by 3 bases, with 13 bases between. This CDR3 contains 12 residues. CDR1 and CDR2 (germline): SQVTM, ANQGSEA. The CDR3 reads CSSRREDYGYTF. For the CDR3, the DNA is TGCAGCTCCCGGCGGGAGGACTATGGCTACACCTTC.

The chain uses TRBV5-4 and TRBJ2-1; unclear D gene. Germline lookup yields CDR1 SGHNT and CDR2 YYREEE (reference sequence). The CDR3 has 14 residues. Trimming removed 0 bases from V and 7 bases from J, with 11 bases in between. CDR3 sequence reads: CASSLVVDRNEQFF. In DNA, the CDR3 is TGTGCCAGCAGCTTGGTGGTAGACCGAAATGAGCAGTTCTTC. Together with reference TRBV5-4 and TRBJ2-1, the CDR3 gives the full variable domain: ETGVTQSPTHLIKTRGQQVTLRCSSQSGHNTVSWYQQALGQGPQFIFQYYREEENGRGNFPPRFSGLQFPNYSSELNVNALELDDSALYLCASSLVVDRNEQFFGPGTRLTVL.

The gene calls are TRBV5-6 and TRBJ2-1; TRBD2 might be the D (5 bases). V lost 6 bases and J 0 bases, leaving 10 bases between the germline ends. CDR1 and CDR2 (germline): SGHDT, YYEEEE. The CDR3 contains 14 residues. The CDR3 DNA reads as TGTGCCAGCACCCATGACTACTCCTACAATGAGCAGTTCTTC. It translates to CASTHDYSYNEQFF.